The sequence of this T cell receptor beta chain was determined in a study of blood T cell repertoires in COVID-19. Participant age was roughly 18 to 90 years, and participants resided in roughly 25 US areas. Cohorts were based on clinical histories the participants reported. Recovery among Cohort 3 donors was established by two negative PCRs, clearance, or symptom resolution. Germline V gene lookup returns CDR1 MNHEY and CDR2 SMNVEV (reference sequence). This CDR3 is 16 amino acids long. J gave up 4 bases and V 5 bases, and 9 bases lay outside the gene matches. Per the authors' pipeline: Nucleated cell number was recorded as an estimate derived from reference gene primer amplification. TCRdb's table, derived via immunoSEQ multiplex PCR, lists solely in-frame clones and lacks some. Clone size and the V and J calls come from that table; the DNA yielded D and trimming. The sample holds some 250,000 clones, roughly 90% seen once.

The V and J genes are TRBV27 and TRBJ1-2; 11 bases map to TRBD1. The TCR sequence derives from a man in his forties who had recovered from COVID-19. Sequencing was carried out using PBMCs or T cells enriched from blood (not recorded which). In nucleotides, the CDR3 is TGTGCCAGCAGTCGAACGGGACAGGGGGTCATCTATGGCTACACCTTC. Amino acids: CASSRTGQGVIYGYTF.